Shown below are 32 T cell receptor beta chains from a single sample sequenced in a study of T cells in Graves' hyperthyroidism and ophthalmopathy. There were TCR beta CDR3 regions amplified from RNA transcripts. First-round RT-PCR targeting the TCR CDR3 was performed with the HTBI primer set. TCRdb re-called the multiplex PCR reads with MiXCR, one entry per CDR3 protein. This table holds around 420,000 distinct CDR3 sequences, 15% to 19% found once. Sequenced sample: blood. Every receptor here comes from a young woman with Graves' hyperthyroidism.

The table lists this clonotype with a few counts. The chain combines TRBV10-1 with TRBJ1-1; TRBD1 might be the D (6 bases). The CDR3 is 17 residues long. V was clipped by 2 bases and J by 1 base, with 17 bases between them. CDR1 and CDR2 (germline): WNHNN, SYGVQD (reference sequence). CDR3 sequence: CASSETPGHSTNTEAFF. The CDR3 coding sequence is TGCGCCAGCAGTGAGACCCCGGGACACTCCACGAACACTGAAGCTTTCTTT.

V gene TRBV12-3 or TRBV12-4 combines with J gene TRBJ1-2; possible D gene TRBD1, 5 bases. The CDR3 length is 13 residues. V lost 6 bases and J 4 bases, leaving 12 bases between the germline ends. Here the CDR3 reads CASSKDKGYGYTF. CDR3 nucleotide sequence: TGTGCCAGCAGCAAGGACAAGGGCTATGGCTACACCTTC.

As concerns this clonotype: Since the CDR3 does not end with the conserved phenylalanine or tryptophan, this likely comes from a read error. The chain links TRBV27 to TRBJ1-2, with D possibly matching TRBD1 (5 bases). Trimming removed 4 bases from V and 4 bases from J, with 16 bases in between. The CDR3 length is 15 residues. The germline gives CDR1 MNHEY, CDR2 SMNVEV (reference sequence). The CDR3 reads CASSSPLGGTYGYTS. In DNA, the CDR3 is TGTGCCAGCAGTTCCCCCCTCGGTGGGACCTATGGCTACACCTCC.

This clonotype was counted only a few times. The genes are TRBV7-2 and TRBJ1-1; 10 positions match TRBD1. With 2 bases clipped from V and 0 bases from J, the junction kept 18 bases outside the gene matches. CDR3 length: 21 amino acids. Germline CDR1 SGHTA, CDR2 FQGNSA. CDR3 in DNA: TGTGCCAGCAGCTTACTGATTGGGACAGGGGAGTCTAGGAGAATGAACACTGAAGCTTTCTTT. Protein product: CASSLLIGTGESRRMNTEAFF.

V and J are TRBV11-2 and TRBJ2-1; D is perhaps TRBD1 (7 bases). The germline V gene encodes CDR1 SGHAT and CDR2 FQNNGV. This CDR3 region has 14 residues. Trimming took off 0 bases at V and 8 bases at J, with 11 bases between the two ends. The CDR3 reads CASSLDGGGDEQFF. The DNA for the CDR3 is TGTGCCAGCAGCTTAGATGGAGGGGGCGATGAGCAGTTCTTC.

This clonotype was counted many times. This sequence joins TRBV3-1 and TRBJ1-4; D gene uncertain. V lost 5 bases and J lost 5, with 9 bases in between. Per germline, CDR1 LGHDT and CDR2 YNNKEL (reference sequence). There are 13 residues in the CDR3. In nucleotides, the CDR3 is TGTGCCAGCAGCACCAACATGAATGAAAAACTGTTTTTT. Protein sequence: CASSTNMNEKLFF.

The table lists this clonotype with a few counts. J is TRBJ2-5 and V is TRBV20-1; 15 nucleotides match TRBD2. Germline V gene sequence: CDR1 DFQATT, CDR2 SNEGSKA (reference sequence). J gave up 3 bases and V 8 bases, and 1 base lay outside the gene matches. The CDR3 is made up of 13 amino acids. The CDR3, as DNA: TGCAGTTGGACTAGCGGGGGGGAAGAGACCCAGTACTTC. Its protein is CSWTSGGEETQYF.

CDR3 in DNA: TGTGCCATCAGTGGTACAGGGGATGACGAGCAGTACTTC. This sequence encodes CAISGTGDDEQYF. J is TRBJ2-7 and V is TRBV10-3, with 7 bases identical to TRBD1. With V trimmed by 4 bases and J by 5 bases, 5 bases remained unmatched. CDR1 is ENHRY and CDR2 is SYGVKD in the germline V gene. The CDR3 is 13 amino acids.

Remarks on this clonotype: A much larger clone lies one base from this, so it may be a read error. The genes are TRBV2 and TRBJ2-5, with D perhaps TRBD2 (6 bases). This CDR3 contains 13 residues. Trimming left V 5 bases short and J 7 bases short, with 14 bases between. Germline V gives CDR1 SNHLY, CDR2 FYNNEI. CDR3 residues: CASSQELGGTQYF. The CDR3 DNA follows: TGTGCCAGCAGTCAGGAGTTGGGAGGGACCCAGTACTTC.

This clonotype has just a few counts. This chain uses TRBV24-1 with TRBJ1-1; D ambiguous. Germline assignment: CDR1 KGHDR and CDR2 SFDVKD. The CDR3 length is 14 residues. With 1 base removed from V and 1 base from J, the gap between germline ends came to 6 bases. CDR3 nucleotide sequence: TGTGCCACCAGTGATTTACGGGGGAACACTGAAGCTTTCTTT. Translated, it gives CATSDLRGNTEAFF.

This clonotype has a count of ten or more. The CDR3 region is CASSYRILAGSTDTQYF. CDR3 coding DNA: TGTGCCAGCAGTTATAGGATCCTAGCGGGTAGCACAGATACGCAGTATTTT. This chain uses TRBV6-1 with TRBJ2-3; TRBD2 matches at 8 bases. CDR3 size: 17 residues. Germline lookup yields CDR1 MNHNS and CDR2 SASEGT. Trimming cost V 5 bases and J 0 bases; bases outside gene matches: 10.

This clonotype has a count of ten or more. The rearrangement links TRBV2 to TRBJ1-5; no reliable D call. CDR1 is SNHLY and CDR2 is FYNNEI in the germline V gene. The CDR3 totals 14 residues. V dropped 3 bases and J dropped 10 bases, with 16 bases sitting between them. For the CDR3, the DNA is TGTGCCAGCAGTGACGGGCAGCCCCGCACACCCCAGCATTTT. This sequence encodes CASSDGQPRTPQHF.

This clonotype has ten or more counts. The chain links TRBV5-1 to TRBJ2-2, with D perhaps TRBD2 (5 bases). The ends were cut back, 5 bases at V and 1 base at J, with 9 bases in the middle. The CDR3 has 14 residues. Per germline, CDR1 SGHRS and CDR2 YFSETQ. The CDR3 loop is CASRVGLNTGELFF. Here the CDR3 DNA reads TGCGCCAGCAGGGTAGGACTGAACACCGGGGAGCTGTTTTTT.

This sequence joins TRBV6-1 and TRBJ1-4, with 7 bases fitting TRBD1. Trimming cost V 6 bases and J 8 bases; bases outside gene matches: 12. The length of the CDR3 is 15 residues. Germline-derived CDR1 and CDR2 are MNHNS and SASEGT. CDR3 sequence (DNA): TGTGCCAGCAGCCTCGCGGGGACAGTGAGGGAAAAACTGTTTTTT. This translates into CASSLAGTVREKLFF.

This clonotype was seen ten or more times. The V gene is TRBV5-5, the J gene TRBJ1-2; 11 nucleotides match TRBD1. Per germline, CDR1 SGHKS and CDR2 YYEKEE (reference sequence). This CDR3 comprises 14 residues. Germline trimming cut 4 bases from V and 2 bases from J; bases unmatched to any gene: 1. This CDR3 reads CASSRTGGNYGYTF. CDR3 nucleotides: TGTGCCAGCAGCCGGACAGGGGGCAACTATGGCTACACCTTC.

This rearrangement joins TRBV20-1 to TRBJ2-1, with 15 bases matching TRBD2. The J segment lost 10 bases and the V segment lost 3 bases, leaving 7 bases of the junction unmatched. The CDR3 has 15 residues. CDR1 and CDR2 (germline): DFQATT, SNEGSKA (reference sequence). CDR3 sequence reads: CSASFGLAGGGEQFF. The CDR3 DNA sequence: TGCAGTGCTAGCTTCGGACTAGCGGGGGGGGGGGAGCAGTTCTTC.

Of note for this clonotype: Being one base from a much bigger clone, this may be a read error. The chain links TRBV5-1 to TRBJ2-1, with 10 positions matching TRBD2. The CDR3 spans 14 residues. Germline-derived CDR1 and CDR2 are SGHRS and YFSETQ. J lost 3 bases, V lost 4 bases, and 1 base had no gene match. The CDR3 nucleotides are TGCGCCAGCAGCGGGACTAGCGACTACAATGAGCAGTTCTTC. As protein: CASSGTSDYNEQFF. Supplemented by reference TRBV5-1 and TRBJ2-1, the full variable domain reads KAGVTQTPRYLIKTRGQQVTLSCSPISGHRSVSWYQQTPGQGLQFLFEYFSETQRNKGNFPGRFSGRQFSNSRSEMNVSTLELGDSALYLCASSGTSDYNEQFFGPGTRLTVL.

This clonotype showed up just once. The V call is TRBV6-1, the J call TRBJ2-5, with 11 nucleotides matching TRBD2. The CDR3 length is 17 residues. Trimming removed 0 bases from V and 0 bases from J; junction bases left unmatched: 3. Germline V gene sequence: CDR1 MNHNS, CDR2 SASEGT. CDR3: CASSEAGLAVYQETQYF. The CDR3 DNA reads TGTGCCAGCAGTGAAGCGGGACTAGCGGTATACCAAGAGACCCAGTACTTC.

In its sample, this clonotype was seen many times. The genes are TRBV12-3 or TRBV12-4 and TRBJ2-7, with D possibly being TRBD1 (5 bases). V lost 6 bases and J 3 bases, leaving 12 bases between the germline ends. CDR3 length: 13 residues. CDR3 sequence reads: CASSPGAGYEQYF. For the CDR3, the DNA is TGTGCCAGCAGCCCTGGGGCAGGCTACGAGCAGTACTTC.

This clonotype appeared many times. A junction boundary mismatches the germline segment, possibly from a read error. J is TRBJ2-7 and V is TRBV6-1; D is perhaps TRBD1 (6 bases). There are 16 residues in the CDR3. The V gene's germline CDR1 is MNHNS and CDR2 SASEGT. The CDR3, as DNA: TGTGCCAACAGTCCGCCACAGGGAACCTTACGCCACGAGCAGTACTTC. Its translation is CANSPPQGTLRHEQYF.

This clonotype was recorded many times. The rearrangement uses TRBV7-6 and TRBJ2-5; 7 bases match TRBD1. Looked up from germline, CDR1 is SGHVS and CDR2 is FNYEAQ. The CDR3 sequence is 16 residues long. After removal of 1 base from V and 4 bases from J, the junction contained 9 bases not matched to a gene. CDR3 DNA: TGTGCCAGCAGCTTAGAGGTCGGCAGGGGGTTAGAGACCCAGTACTTC. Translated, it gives CASSLEVGRGLETQYF.

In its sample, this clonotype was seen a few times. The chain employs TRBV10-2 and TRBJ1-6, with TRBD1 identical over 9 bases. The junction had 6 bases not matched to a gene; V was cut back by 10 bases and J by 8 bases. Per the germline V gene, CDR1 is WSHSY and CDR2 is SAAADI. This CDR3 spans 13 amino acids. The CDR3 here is CANNRGQDSPLHF. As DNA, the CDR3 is TGCGCCAACAACAGGGGGCAGGATTCACCCCTCCACTTT.

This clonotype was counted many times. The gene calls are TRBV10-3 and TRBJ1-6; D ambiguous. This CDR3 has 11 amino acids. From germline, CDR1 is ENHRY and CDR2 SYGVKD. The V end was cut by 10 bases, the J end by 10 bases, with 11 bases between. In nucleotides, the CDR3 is TGTGCCACCCCAACAAGCTCACCCCTCCACTTT. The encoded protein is CATPTSSPLHF.

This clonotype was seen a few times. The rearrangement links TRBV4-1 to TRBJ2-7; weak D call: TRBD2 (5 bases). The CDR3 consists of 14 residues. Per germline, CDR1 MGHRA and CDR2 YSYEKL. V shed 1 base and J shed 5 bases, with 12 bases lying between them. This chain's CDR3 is CASSQVIYGNEQYF. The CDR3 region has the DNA TGCGCCAGCAGCCAAGTAATTTACGGGAACGAGCAGTACTTC.

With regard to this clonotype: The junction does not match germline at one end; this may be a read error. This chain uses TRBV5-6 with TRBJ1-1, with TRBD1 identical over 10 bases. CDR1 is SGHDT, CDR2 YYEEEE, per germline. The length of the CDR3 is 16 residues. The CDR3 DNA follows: TGTGCCAGCAGCCCGGGGACAGGGGAGTTTTACACTGGAGCTTTCTTT. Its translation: CASSPGTGEFYTGAFF.

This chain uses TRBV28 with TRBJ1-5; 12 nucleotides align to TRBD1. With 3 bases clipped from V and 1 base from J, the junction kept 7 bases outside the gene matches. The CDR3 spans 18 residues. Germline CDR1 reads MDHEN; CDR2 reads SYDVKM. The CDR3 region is CASSLLGTGGGSNQPQHF. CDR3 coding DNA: TGTGCCAGCAGTTTGTTAGGGACAGGGGGCGGGAGCAATCAGCCCCAGCATTTT.

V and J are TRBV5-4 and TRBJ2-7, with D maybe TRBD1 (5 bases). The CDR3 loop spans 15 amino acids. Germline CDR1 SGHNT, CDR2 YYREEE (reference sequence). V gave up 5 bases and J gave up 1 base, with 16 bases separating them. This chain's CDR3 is CASRYPGTGSYEQYF. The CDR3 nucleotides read TGTGCCAGCAGATACCCGGGCACAGGATCCTACGAGCAGTACTTC.

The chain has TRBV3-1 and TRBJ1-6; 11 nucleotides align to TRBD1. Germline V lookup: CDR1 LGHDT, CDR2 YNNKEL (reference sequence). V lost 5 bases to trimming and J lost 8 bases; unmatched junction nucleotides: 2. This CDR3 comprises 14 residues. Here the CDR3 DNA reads TGTGCCAGCAGCTCGGACAGGGGGCATTCACCCCTCCACTTT. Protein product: CASSSDRGHSPLHF.

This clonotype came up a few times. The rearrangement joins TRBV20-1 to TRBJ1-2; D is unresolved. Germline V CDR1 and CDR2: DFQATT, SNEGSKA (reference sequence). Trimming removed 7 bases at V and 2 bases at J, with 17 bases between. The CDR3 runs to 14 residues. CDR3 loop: CSGQPSGTNYGYTF. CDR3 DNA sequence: TGCAGTGGGCAACCCTCGGGCACAAACTATGGCTACACCTTC.

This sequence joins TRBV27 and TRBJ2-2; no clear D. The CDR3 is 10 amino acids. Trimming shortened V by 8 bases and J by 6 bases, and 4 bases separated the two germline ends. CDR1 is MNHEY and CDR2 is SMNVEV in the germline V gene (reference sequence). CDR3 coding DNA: TGTGCCAGCCTAGCCGGGGAGCTGTTTTTT. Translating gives CASLAGELFF.

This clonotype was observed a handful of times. This CDR3 is CASSLSLGTGGGELFF. CDR3 nucleotides: TGTGCCAGCAGCTTAAGCCTTGGGACAGGGGGCGGGGAGCTGTTTTTT. The chain has TRBV7-3 and TRBJ2-2; 11 bases are shared with TRBD1. CDR1 SGHTA and CDR2 FQGTGA come from the germline V gene. The CDR3 contains 16 residues. The ends lost 1 base at V and 7 bases at J; junction bases unmatched: 5.

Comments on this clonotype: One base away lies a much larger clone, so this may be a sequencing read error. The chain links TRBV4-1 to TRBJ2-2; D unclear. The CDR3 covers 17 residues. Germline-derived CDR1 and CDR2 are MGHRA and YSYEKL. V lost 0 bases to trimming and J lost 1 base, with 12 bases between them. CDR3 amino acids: CASSQDRFGENTGELFF. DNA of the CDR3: TGCGCCAGCAGCCAAGATCGTTTCGGCGAGAACACCGGGGAGCTGTTTTTT.